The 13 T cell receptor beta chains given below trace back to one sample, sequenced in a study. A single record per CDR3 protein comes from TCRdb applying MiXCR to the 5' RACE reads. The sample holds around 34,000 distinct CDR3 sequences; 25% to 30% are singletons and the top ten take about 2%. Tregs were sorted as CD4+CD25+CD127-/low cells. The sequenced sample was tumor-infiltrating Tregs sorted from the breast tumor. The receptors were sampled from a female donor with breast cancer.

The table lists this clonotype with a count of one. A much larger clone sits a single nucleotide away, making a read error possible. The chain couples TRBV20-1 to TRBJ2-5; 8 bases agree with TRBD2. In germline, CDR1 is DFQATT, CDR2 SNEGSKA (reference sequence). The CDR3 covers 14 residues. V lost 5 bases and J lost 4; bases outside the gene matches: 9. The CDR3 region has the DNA TGCAGTGCTTACCGGGCTAGCGGGCCAGAGACCCAGTACTTC. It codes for CSAYRASGPETQYF.

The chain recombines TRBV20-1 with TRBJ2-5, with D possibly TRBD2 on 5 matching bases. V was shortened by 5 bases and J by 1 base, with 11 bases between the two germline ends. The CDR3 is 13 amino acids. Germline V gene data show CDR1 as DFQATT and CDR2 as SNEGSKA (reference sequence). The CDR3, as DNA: TGCAGTGCTCCAGGACTCATCCAAGAGACCCAGTACTTC. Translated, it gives CSAPGLIQETQYF.

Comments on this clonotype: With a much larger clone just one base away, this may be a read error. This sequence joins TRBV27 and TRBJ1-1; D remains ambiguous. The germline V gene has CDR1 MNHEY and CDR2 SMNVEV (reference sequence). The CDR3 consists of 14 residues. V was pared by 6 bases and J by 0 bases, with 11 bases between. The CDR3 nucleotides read TGTGCCAGCAGCAAACAGAGGATGAACACTGAAGCTTTCTTT. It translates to CASSKQRMNTEAFF.

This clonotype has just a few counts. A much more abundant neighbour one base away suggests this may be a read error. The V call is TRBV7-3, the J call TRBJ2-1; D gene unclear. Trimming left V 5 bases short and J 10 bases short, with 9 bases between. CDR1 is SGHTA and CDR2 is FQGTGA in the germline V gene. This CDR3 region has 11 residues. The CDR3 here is CASSVGREQFF. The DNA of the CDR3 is TGTGCCAGCAGCGTCGGAAGGGAGCAGTTCTTC.

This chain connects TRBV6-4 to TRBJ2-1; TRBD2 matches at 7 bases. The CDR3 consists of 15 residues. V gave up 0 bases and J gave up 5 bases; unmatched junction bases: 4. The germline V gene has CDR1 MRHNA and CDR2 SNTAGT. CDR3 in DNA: TGTGCCAGCAGTGACTCGGGGGAGGGCCACAATGAGCAGTTCTTC. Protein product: CASSDSGEGHNEQFF.

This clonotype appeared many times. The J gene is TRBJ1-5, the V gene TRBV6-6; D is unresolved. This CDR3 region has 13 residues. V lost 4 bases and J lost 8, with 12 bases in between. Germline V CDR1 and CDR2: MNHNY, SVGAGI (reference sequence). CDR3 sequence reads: CASSFTADKPQHF. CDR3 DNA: TGTGCCAGCAGTTTCACCGCCGATAAGCCCCAGCATTTT.

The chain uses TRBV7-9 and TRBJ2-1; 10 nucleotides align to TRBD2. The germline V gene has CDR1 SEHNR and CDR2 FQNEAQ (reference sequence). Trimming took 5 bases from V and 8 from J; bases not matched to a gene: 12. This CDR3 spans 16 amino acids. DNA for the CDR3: TGTGCCAGCAGCCCACTAGCGGGGTCAAGGTGCGATGAGCAGTTCTTC. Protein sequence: CASSPLAGSRCDEQFF. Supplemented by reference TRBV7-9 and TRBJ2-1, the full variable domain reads DTGVSQNPRHKITKRGQNVTFRCDPISEHNRLYWYRQTLGQGPEFLTYFQNEAQLEKSRLLSDRFSAERPKGSFSTLEIQRTEQGDSAMYLCASSPLAGSRCDEQFFGPGTRLTVL.

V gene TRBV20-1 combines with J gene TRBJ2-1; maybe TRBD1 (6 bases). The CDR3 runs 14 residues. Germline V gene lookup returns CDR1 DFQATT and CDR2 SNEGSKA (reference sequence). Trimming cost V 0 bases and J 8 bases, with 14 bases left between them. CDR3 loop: CSARDQGRGHEQFF. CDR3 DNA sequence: TGCAGTGCTAGAGATCAGGGCAGGGGCCATGAGCAGTTCTTC.

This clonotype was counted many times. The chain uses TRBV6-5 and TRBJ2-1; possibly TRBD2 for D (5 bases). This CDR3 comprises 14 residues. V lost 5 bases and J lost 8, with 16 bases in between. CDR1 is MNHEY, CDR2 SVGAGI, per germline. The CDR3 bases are TGTGCCAGCAGTCCCCGGGGTCGGGCCGATGAGCAGTTCTTC. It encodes CASSPRGRADEQFF.

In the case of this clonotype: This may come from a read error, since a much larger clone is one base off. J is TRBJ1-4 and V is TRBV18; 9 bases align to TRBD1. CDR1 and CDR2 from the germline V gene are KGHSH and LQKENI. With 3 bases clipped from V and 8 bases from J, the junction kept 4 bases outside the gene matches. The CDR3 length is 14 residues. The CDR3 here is CASSPGQGHEKLFF. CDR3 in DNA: TGTGCCAGCTCACCGGGACAGGGACACGAAAAACTGTTTTTT.

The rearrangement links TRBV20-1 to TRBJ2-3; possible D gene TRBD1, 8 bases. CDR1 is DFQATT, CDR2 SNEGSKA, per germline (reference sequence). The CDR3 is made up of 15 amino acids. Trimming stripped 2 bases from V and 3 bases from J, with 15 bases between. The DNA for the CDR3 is TGCAGTGCTAGAAAATACAGGGGGGGTACAGATACGCAGTATTTT. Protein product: CSARKYRGGTDTQYF.

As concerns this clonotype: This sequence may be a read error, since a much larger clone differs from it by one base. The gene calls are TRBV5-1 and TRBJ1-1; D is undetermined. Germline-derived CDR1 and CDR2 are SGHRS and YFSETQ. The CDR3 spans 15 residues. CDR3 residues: CASSPSSWGDTEAFF. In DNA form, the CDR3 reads TGTGCCAGCAGCCCCTCTTCATGGGGAGACACTGAAGCTTTCTTT. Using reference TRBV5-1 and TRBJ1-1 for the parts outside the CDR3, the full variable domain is KAGVTQTPRYLIKTRGQQVTLSCSPISGHRSVSWYQQTPGQGLQFLFEYFSETQRNKGNFPGRFSGRQFSNSRSEMNVSTLELGDSALYLCASSPSSWGDTEAFFGQGTRLTVV.

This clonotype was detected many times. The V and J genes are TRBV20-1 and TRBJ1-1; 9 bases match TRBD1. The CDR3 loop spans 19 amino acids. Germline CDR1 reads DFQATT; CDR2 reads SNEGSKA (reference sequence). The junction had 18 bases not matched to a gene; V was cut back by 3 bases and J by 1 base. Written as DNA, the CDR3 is TGCAGTGCTAGTCGTTGGGGACAGGGCCCCGCGTGGAGGAACACTGAAGCTTTCTTT. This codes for CSASRWGQGPAWRNTEAFF.